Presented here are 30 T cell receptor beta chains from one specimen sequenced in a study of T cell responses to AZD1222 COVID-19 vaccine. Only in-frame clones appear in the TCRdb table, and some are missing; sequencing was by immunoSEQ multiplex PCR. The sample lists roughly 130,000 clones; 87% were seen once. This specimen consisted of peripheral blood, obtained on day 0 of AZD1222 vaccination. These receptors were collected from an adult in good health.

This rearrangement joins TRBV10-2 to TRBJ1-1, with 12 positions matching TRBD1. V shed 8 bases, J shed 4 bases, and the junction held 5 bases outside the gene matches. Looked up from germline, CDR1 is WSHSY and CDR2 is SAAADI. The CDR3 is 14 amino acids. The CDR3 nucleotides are TGCGCCAGCGTGGGACAGGGGGCGGGCACTGAAGCTTTCTTT. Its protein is CASVGQGAGTEAFF.

CDR3 sequence (DNA): TGTGCCAGCTCACCACCTTCGGGGCACGAGCAGTACTTC. Its translation is CASSPPSGHEQYF. V usage is TRBV18 and J usage is TRBJ2-7; D tentatively fits TRBD1 or TRBD2 (5 bases each). Trimming left V 0 bases short and J 5 bases short, with 8 bases between. Germline CDR1 reads KGHSH; CDR2 reads LQKENI. This CDR3 region has 13 residues.

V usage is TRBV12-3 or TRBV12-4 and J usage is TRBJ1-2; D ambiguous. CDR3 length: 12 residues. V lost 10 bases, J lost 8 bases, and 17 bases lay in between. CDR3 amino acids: CATTPDLNGYTF. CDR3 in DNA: TGTGCCACGACGCCGGACCTGAACGGCTACACCTTC.

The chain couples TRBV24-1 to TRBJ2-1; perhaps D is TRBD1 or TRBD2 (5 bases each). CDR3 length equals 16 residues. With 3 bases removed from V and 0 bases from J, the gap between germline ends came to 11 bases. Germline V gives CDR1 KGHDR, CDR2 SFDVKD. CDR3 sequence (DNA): TGTGCCACCAGTGATGGGACGGTGATCTCCTACAATGAGCAGTTCTTC. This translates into CATSDGTVISYNEQFF.

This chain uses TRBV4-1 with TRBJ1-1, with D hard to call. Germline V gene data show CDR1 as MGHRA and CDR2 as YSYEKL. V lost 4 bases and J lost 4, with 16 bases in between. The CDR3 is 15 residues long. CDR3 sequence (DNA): TGCGCCAGCAGCCCCACCCCACGCAGCCCCACTGAAGCTTTCTTT. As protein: CASSPTPRSPTEAFF.

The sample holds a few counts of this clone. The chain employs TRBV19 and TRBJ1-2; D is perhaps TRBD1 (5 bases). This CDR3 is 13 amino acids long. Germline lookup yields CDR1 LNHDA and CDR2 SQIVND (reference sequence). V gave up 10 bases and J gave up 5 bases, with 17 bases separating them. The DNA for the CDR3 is TGTGCCACCAATCAACAGGAGAGATATGGCTACACCTTC. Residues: CATNQQERYGYTF.

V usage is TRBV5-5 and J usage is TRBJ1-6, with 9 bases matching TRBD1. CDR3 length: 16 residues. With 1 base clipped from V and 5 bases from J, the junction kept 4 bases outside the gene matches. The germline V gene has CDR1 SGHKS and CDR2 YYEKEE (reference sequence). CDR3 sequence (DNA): TGTGCCAGCAGCTTGCTGGGACAGGGACATAATTCACCCCTCCACTTT. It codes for CASSLLGQGHNSPLHF.

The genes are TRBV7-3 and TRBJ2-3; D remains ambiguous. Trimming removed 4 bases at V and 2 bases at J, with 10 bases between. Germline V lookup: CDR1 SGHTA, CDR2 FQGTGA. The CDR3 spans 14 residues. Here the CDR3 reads CASSSGLFTDTQYF. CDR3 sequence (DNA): TGTGCCAGCAGCTCAGGCTTATTCACAGATACGCAGTATTTT. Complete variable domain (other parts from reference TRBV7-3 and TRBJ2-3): GAGVSQTPSNKVTEKGKYVELRCDPISGHTALYWYRQSLGQGPEFLIYFQGTGAADDSGLPNDRFFAVRPEGSVSTLKIQRTERGDSAVYLCASSSGLFTDTQYFGPGTRLTVL.

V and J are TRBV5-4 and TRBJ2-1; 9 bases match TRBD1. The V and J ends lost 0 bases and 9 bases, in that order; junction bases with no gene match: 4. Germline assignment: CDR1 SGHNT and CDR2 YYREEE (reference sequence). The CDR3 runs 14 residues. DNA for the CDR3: TGTGCCAGCAGCTTGGAGACAGGGGGTGGTGAGCAGTTCTTC. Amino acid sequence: CASSLETGGGEQFF. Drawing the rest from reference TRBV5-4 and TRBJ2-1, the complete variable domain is ETGVTQSPTHLIKTRGQQVTLRCSSQSGHNTVSWYQQALGQGPQFIFQYYREEENGRGNFPPRFSGLQFPNYSSELNVNALELDDSALYLCASSLETGGGEQFFGPGTRLTVL.

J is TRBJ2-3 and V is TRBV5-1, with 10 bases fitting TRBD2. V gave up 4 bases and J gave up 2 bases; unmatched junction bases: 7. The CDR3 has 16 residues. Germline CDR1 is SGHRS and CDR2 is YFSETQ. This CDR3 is CASSPGLAVNTDTQYF. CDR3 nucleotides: TGCGCCAGCAGCCCCGGACTAGCGGTAAACACAGATACGCAGTATTTT.

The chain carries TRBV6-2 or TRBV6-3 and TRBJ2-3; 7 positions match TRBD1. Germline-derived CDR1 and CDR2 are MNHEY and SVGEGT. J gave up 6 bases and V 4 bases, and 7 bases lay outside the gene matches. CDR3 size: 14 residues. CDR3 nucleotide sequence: TGTGCCAGCAGTTCGGGACAGTCCGTCGATACGCAGTATTTT. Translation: CASSSGQSVDTQYF.

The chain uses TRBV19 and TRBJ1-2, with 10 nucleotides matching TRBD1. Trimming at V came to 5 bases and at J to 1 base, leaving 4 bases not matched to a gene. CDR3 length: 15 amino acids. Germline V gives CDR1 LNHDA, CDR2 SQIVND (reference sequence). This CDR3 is CASSSRTGGNYGYTF. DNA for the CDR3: TGTGCCAGTAGTTCGCGGACAGGGGGTAACTATGGCTACACCTTC.

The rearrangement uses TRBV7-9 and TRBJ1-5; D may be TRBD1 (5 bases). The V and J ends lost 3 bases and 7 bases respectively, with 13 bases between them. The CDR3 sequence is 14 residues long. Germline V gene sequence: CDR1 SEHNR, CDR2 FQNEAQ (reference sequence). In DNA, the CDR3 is TGTGCCAGCAGCTTGGGGCGGAGGGCCCAGCCCCAGCATTTT. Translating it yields CASSLGRRAQPQHF.

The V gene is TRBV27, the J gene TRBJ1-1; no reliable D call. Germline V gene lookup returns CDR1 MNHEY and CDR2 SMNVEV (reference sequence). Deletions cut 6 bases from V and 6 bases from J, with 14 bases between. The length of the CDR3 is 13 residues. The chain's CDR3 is CASRGISSAEAFF. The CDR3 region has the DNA TGTGCCAGCAGAGGAATTAGTAGTGCTGAAGCTTTCTTT.

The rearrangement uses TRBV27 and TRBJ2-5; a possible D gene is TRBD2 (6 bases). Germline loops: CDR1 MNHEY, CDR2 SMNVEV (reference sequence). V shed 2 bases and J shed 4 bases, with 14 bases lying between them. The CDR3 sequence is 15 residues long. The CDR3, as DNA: TGTGCCAGCAGTTTACAGGGAGGCTTAGGAGAGACCCAGTACTTC. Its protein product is CASSLQGGLGETQYF.

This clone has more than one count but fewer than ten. As DNA, the CDR3 is TGTGCCAGCTCACCCATGGGACAGGGTAATTCACCCCTCCACTTT. Translation: CASSPMGQGNSPLHF. The rearrangement joins TRBV18 to TRBJ1-6, with 9 bases identical to TRBD1. Germline V CDR1 and CDR2: KGHSH, LQKENI. The CDR3 is 15 residues long. V lost 3 bases and J lost 6; bases outside the gene matches: 3. The entire variable domain, with the rest obtained from reference TRBV18 and TRBJ1-6, is as follows: NAGVMQNPRHLVRRRGQEARLRCSPMKGHSHVYWYRQLPEEGLKFMVYLQKENIIDESGMPKERFSAEFPKEGPSILRIQQVVRGDSAAYFCASSPMGQGNSPLHFGNGTRLTVT.

The CDR3, as DNA: TGCGCCAGCAGCTTGGAAGGCCCGCGGACACCCCTCCACTTT. Encoded protein: CASSLEGPRTPLHF. V usage is TRBV5-1 and J usage is TRBJ1-6; D is undetermined. V lost 0 bases and J 11 bases, leaving 12 bases between the germline ends. The CDR3 spans 14 residues. Germline V CDR1 and CDR2: SGHRS, YFSETQ.

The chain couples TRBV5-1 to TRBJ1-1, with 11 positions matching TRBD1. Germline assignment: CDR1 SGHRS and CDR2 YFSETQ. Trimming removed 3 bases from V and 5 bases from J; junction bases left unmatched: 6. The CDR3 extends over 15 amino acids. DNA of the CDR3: TGCGCCAGCAGCTCCGAGGGACAGGGGGTGACTGAAGCTTTCTTT. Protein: CASSSEGQGVTEAFF.

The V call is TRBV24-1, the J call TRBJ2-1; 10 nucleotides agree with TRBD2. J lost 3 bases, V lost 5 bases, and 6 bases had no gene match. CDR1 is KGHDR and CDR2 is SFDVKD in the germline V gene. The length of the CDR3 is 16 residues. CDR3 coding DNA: TGTGCCACCAGTGTGGTAGCGGGGGGTAGCTACAATGAGCAGTTCTTC. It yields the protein CATSVVAGGSYNEQFF.

CDR3 in DNA: TGTGCCAGTAGTATGGGACTAGCGAAGTCAGAGACCCAGTACTTC. Translation gives CASSMGLAKSETQYF. The chain couples TRBV19 to TRBJ2-5; 10 positions match TRBD2. V shed 3 bases and J 4 bases; nucleotides not matched to a gene: 5. This CDR3 has 15 amino acids. The germline CDR1 and CDR2 sequences are LNHDA and SQIVND (reference sequence).

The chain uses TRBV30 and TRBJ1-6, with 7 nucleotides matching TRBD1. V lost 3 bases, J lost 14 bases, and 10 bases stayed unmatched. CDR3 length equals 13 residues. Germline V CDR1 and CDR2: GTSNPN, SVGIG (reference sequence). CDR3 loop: CAWSPTPGQTLHF. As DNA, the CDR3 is TGTGCCTGGAGCCCCACCCCGGGACAGACCCTCCACTTT.

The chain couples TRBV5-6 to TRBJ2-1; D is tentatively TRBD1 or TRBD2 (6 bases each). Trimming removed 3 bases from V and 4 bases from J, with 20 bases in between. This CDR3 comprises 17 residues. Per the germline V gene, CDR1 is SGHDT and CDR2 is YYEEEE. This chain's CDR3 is CASSSGAPGLEYNEQFF. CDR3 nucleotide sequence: TGTGCCAGCAGCTCGGGGGCCCCGGGACTCGAATACAATGAGCAGTTCTTC.

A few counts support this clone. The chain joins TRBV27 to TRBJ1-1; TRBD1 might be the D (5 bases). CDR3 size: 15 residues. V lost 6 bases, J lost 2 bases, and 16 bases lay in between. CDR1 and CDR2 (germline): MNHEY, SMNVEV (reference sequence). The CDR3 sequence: CASSLAGVGNTEAFF. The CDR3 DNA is TGTGCCAGCAGCCTCGCGGGGGTGGGAAACACTGAAGCTTTCTTT.

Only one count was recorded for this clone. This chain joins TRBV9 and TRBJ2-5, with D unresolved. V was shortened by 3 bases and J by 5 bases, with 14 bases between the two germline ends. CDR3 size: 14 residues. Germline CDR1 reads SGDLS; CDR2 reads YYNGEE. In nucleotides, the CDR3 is TGTGCCAGCAGCGGGACGGGCGCGTGGGAGACCCAGTACTTC. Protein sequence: CASSGTGAWETQYF.

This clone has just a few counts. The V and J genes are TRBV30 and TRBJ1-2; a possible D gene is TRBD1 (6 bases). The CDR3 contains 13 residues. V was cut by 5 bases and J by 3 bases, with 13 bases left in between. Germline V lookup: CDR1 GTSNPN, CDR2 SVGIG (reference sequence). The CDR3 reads CAWWGADHYGYTF. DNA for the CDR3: TGTGCCTGGTGGGGGGCCGATCACTATGGCTACACCTTC.

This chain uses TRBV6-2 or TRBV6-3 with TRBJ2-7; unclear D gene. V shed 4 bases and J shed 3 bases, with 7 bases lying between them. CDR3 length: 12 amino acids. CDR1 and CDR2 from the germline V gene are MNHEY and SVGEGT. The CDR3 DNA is TGTGCCAGCAGTTCCGTCCTCTACGAGCAGTACTTC. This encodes CASSSVLYEQYF.

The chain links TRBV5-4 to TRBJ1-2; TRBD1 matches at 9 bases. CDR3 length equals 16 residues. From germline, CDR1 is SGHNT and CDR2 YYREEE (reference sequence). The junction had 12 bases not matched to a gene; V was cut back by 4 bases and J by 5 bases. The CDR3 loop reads CASSNTGTGWRYGYTF. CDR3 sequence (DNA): TGTGCCAGCAGCAACACCGGGACAGGGTGGCGGTATGGCTACACCTTC.

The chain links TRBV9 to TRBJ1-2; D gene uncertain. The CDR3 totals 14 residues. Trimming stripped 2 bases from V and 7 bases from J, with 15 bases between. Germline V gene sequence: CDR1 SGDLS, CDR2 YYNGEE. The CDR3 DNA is TGTGCCAGCAGCGTTAACCTTTTGGGGTCTGGCTACACCTTC. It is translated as CASSVNLLGSGYTF.

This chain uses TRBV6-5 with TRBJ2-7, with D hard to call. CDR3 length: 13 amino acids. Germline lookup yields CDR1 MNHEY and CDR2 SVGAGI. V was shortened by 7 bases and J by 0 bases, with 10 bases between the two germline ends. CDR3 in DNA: TGTGCCAGCACACACACAGCCTCCTACGAGCAGTACTTC. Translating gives CASTHTASYEQYF.

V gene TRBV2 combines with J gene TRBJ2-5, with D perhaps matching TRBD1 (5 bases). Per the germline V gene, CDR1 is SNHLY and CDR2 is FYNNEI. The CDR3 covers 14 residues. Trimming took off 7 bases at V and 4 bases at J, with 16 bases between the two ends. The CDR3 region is CASTTDAGLETQYF. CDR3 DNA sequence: TGTGCCAGCACCACGGATGCAGGGTTAGAGACCCAGTACTTC.